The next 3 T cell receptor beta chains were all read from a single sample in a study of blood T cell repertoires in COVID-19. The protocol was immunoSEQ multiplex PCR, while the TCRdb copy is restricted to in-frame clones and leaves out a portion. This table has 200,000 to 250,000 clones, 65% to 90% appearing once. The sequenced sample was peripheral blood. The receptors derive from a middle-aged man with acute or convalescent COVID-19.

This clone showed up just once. The CDR3 loop reads CASREGAGGYDEQFF. The CDR3 DNA reads TGTGCCAGCAGGGAGGGCGCAGGGGGCTATGATGAGCAGTTCTTC. This chain links TRBV6-5 with TRBJ2-1; 8 nucleotides line up with TRBD1. The CDR3 loop spans 15 amino acids. With V trimmed by 6 bases and J by 8 bases, 12 bases remained unmatched. Germline loops: CDR1 MNHEY, CDR2 SVGAGI.

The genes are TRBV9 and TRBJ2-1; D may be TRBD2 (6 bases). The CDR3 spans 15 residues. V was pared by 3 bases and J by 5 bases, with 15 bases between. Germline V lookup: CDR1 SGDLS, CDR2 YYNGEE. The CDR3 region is CASSAQRDFNNEQFF. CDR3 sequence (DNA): TGTGCCAGCAGCGCCCAAAGGGACTTCAACAATGAGCAGTTCTTC.

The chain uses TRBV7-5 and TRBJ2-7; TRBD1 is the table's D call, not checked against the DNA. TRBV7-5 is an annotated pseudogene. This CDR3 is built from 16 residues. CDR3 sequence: CVRHQGAAGSSYEQYF. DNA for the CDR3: TGTGTCAGGCACCAGGGGGCTGCTGGGTCTTCCTACGAGCAGTACTTC.